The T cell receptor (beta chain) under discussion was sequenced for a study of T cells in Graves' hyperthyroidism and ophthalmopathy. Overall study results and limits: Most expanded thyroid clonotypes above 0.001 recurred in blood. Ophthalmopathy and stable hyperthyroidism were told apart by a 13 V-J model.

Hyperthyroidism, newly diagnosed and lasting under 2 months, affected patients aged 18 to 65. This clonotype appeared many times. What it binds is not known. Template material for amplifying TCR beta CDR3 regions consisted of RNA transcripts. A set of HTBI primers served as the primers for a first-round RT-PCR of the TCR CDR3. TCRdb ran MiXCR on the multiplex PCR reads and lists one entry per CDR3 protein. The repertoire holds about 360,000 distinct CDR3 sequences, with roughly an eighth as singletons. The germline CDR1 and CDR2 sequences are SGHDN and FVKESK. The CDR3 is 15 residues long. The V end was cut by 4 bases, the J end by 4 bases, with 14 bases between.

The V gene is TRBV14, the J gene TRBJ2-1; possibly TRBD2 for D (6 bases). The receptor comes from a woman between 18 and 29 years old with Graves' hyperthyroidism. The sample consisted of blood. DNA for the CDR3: TGTGCCAGCAGCCCCCGGGGGTCCCCGTACAATGAGCAGTTCTTC. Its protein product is CASSPRGSPYNEQFF.